The clone carrying this TCR beta chain was seen only a few times. This entry belongs to a study of blood T cells in healthy people across ages. Primed by a sample-barcoded 5' primer and a J-beta primer mix, a second PCR proceeded for 7 to 11 cycles. TCRdb used MiXCR to reprocess the 5' RACE reads, holding one entry per CDR3 protein. The data contain 1.5 million to 2 million distinct CDR3 sequences, around 35% of them singletons. This receptor was taken from a woman in her 30s in good health. The specimen sequenced was blood.

The CDR3 here is CASSQVESSGGQFF. CDR3 in DNA: TGCGCCAGCAGCCAAGTTGAGTCTTCGGGCGGGCAGTTCTTC. The chain combines TRBV4-1 with TRBJ2-1; D unclear. This CDR3 comprises 14 residues. The ends were cut back, 1 base at V and 12 bases at J, with 16 bases in the middle. The germline gives CDR1 MGHRA, CDR2 YSYEKL.